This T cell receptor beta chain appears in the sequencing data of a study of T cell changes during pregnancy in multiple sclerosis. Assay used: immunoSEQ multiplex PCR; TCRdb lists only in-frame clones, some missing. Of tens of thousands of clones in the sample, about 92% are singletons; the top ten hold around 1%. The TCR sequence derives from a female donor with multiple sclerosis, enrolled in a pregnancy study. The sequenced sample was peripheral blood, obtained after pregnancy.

The CDR3 protein is CASSSGGAQETQYF. Here the CDR3 DNA reads TGTGCCAGCAGCTCCGGGGGGGCTCAGGAGACCCAGTACTTC. V and J are TRBV7-2 and TRBJ2-5; TRBD2 agrees at 8 bases. In germline, CDR1 is SGHTA, CDR2 FQGNSA. This CDR3 region has 14 residues. V was pared by 4 bases and J by 5 bases, with 6 bases of the junction left unmatched.